The 2 T cell receptor beta chains below come from one sample, sequenced in a study of shared clonotypes between healthy human individuals. Sequenced by immunoSEQ multiplex PCR; TCRdb stores in-frame clones only, minus some. The sample shows about a million clones, roughly 77% of them seen only once. The sequenced material came from memory CD4+ T cells from PBMCs. Sample subset: CD45RA-negative fraction. The receptors here all came from a young man in good health. Some clones in this sample may be carry-over from other donors' samples.

The rearrangement uses TRBV10-3 and TRBJ1-2; TRBD1 might be the D (5 bases). The CDR3 is 13 amino acids. Per the germline V gene, CDR1 is ENHRY and CDR2 is SYGVKD. V was clipped by 6 bases and J by 6 bases, with 14 bases between them. Here the CDR3 DNA reads TGTGCCATCAGCCAGGGAAGGGACGATGGCTACACCTTC. Amino acids: CAISQGRDDGYTF.

The sample holds a few counts of this clone. The genes are TRBV7-9 and TRBJ1-2, with D uncertain. Germline values: CDR1 SEHNR, CDR2 FQNEAQ (reference sequence). There are 11 residues in the CDR3. V shed 1 base and J shed 8 bases, with 5 bases lying between them. CDR3 coding DNA: TGTGCCAGCAGCTTAGAGCGAGGCTACACCTTC. It specifies CASSLERGYTF.